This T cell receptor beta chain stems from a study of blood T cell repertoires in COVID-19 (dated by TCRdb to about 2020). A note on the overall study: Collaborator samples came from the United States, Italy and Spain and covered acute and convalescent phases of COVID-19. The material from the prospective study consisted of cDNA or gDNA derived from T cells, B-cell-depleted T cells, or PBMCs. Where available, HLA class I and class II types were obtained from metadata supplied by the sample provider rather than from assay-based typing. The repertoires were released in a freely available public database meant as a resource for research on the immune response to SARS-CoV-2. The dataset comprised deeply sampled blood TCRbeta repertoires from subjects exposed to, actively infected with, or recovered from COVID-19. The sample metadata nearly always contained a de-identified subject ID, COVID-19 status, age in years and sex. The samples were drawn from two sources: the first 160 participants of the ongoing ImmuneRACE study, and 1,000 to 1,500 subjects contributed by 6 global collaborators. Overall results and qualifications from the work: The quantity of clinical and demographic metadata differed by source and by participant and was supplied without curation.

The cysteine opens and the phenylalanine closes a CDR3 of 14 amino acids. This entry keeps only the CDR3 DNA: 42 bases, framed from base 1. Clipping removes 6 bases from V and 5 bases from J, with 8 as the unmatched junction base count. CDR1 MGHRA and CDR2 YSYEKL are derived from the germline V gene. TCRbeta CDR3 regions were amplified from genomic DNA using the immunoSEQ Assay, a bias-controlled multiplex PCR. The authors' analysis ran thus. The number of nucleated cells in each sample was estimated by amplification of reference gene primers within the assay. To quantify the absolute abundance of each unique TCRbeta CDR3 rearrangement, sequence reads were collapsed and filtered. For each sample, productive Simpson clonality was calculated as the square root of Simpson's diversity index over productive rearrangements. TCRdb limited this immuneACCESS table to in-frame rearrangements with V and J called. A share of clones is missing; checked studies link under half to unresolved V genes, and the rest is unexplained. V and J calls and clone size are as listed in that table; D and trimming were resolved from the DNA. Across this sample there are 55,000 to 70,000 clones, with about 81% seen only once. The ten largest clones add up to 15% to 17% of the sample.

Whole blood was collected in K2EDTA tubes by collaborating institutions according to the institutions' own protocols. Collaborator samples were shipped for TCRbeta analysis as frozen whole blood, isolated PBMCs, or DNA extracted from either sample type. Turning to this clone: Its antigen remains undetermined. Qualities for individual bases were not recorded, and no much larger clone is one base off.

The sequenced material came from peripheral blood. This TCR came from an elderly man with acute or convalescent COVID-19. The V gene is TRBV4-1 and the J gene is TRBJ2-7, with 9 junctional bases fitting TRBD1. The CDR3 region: CASSRDRAGNEQYF. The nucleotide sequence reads TGCGCCAGCAGTCGGGACAGGGCAGGGAACGAGCAGTACTTC.